These 20 T cell receptor beta chains were all obtained from the same sample, sequenced in a study of blood T cells in healthy people across ages. Primed by a sample-barcoded 5' primer and a J-beta primer mix, a second PCR proceeded for about 6 to 12 cycles. TCRdb processed the 5' RACE reads anew with MiXCR; each CDR3 protein has one entry. Here the sample spans over 500,000 distinct CDR3 sequences, about 27% being singletons. Separately, the same data were catalogued under a study of T cells of mothers and their children.

Material: blood. The receptor set was obtained from a boy aged 2 to 10 in good health.

The chain employs TRBV7-9 and TRBJ2-3; tentative D call: TRBD2 (6 bases). Trimming cost V 1 base and J 2 bases, with 16 bases left between them. Germline CDR1 SEHNR, CDR2 FQNEAQ (reference sequence). This CDR3 spans 17 amino acids. Here the CDR3 reads CASSLVVGPGVTDTQYF. The CDR3 nucleotides read TGTGCCAGCAGCTTAGTAGTTGGACCGGGAGTCACAGATACGCAGTATTTT.

The chain employs TRBV20-1 and TRBJ2-3; weak D call: TRBD2 (7 bases). Looked up from germline, CDR1 is DFQATT and CDR2 is SNEGSKA (reference sequence). V was clipped by 3 bases and J by 5 bases, with 15 bases between them. The CDR3 sequence is 14 residues long. CDR3 region: CSAREGGAGDTQYF. As DNA, the CDR3 is TGCAGTGCTAGGGAGGGGGGGGCTGGAGATACGCAGTATTTT.

The chain links TRBV6-6 to TRBJ2-5; 9 bases match TRBD2. Matching the DNA end better, TRBJ2-7 makes the J call doubtful. Germline CDR1 reads MNHNY; CDR2 reads SVGAGI (reference sequence). The CDR3 runs 15 residues. Here the CDR3 reads CANSDLSGRSYEQYF. The DNA of the CDR3 is TGTGCCAACAGCGACTTAAGCGGGAGGTCCTACGAGCAGTACTTC.

This clonotype occurred a few times. The rearrangement uses TRBV7-8 and TRBJ2-2, with TRBD2 matching over 9 bases. The V gene's germline CDR1 is SGHVS and CDR2 FQNEAQ. The CDR3 is 17 amino acids. The V segment lost 5 bases and the J segment 3 bases; nucleotides outside the gene matches: 10. The CDR3 DNA follows: TGTGCCAGCAGCCTCATGGCGGGAGGGCCTCACACCGGGGAGCTGTTTTTT. It is translated as CASSLMAGGPHTGELFF.

This clonotype was recorded a few times. The V and J genes are TRBV2 and TRBJ2-7; no reliable D call. Germline V gives CDR1 SNHLY, CDR2 FYNNEI. V lost 7 bases and J lost 5, with 12 bases in between. CDR3 length: 12 residues. The CDR3 loop reads CASTGVANEQYF. CDR3 sequence (DNA): TGTGCCAGCACCGGAGTTGCGAACGAGCAGTACTTC.

On this clonotype itself: At one end, the junction sequence differs from germline, possibly due to a read error. The chain links TRBV5-1 to TRBJ1-1; no clear D. The CDR3 has 14 residues. Germline-derived CDR1 and CDR2 are SGHRS and YFSETQ. In nucleotides, the CDR3 is TGCGCCGGCAGCTTGAATAATGTCGTCACTGAAGCTTTCTTT. Protein sequence: CAGSLNNVVTEAFF.

V is TRBV20-1 and J is TRBJ2-5; a weak D match, TRBD2 (5 bases). The DNA end is a closer match to TRBJ2-7, so the J assignment may be wrong. CDR3 size: 14 residues. Germline V gives CDR1 DFQATT, CDR2 SNEGSKA (reference sequence). The CDR3 region is CSARESFLAPEQYF. Here the CDR3 DNA reads TGCAGTGCTAGAGAGTCCTTCCTAGCCCCCGAGCAGTACTTC.

This sequence joins TRBV12-3 or TRBV12-4 and TRBJ2-3; 9 bases agree with TRBD2. The CDR3 is 16 amino acids. J was trimmed by 4 bases and V by 6 bases; bases with no gene match: 11. For the CDR3, the DNA is TGTGCCAGCAGCCCTCCTCTAGCGGGGAGTGCAGATACGCAGTATTTT. This encodes CASSPPLAGSADTQYF.

Concerning this clonotype itself: One junction end disagrees with the germline gene, perhaps due to a read error. The chain is built from TRBV9 and TRBJ2-5; D possibly corresponds to TRBD1 (5 bases). The CDR3 has 15 residues. Germline-derived CDR1 and CDR2 are SGDLS and YYNGEE. CDR3 DNA: TGTGCCAGCAGCCCAAACGGTATAGGGGTGGAGACCCAGTGCTTC. Translated: CASSPNGIGVETQCF.

This clonotype has ten or more counts. The gene calls are TRBV15 and TRBJ2-1; 7 nucleotides agree with TRBD1. CDR1 is LNHNV, CDR2 YYDKDF, per germline (reference sequence). This CDR3 is built from 15 residues. V shed 0 bases and J 3 bases; nucleotides not matched to a gene: 2. The CDR3 spells CATSRDSGGYNEQFF. CDR3 in DNA: TGTGCCACCAGCAGAGATTCAGGGGGCTACAATGAGCAGTTCTTC. Based on the CDR3 plus reference TRBV15 and TRBJ2-1, the full variable domain is DAMVIQNPRYQVTQFGKPVTLSCSQTLNHNVMYWYQQKSSQAPKLLFHYYDKDFNNEADTPDNFQSRRPNTSFCFLDIRSPGLGDTAMYLCATSRDSGGYNEQFFGPGTRLTVL.

The V gene is TRBV20-1, the J gene TRBJ1-4; 9 bases map to TRBD1. In germline, CDR1 is DFQATT, CDR2 SNEGSKA (reference sequence). The length of the CDR3 is 14 residues. The J segment lost 7 bases and the V segment lost 4 bases, leaving 7 bases of the junction unmatched. In DNA, the CDR3 is TGCAGTGCTAAAACCGGGACAGGGTTTGAAAAACTGTTTTTT. Translating it yields CSAKTGTGFEKLFF.

V and J are TRBV6-5 and TRBJ1-6; D not certain. The CDR3 totals 13 residues. Germline V gene data show CDR1 as MNHEY and CDR2 as SVGAGI. V was trimmed by 2 bases and J by 9 bases, leaving 8 bases between them. This chain's CDR3 is CASSYEEVSPLHF. In DNA form, the CDR3 reads TGTGCCAGCAGTTACGAGGAGGTTTCACCCCTCCACTTT.

This sequence joins TRBV5-5 and TRBJ1-3; D is uncertain. The CDR3 runs 15 residues. Germline CDR1 is SGHKS and CDR2 is YYEKEE (reference sequence). The V end lost 2 bases, the J end lost 1 base, and 10 bases lay between the germline ends. The chain's CDR3 is CASSLGRNSGNTIYF. In DNA, the CDR3 is TGTGCCAGCAGCTTAGGACGGAATTCTGGAAACACCATATATTTT.

This chain uses TRBV6-6 with TRBJ1-1, with 7 bases aligning to TRBD1. Germline CDR1 and CDR2: MNHNY and SVGAGI (reference sequence). The V segment lost 9 bases and the J segment 4 bases; nucleotides outside the gene matches: 8. There are 13 residues in the CDR3. The CDR3 here is CASTGDLSTEAFF. The CDR3 bases are TGTGCCAGTACAGGGGACTTGTCCACTGAAGCTTTCTTT.

The rearrangement uses TRBV11-2 and TRBJ2-5; 8 bases match TRBD2. Germline loops: CDR1 SGHAT, CDR2 FQNNGV. The CDR3 contains 15 residues. V was pared by 6 bases and J by 5 bases, with 11 bases of the junction left unmatched. The CDR3 loop reads CASSPPGLECETQYF. In DNA, the CDR3 is TGTGCCAGCAGTCCTCCGGGACTAGAGTGCGAGACCCAGTACTTC.

The chain uses TRBV18 and TRBJ2-7; D possibly matches TRBD1 or TRBD2 (6 bases each). The length of the CDR3 is 14 residues. Germline-derived CDR1 and CDR2 are KGHSH and LQKENI. Trimming cost V 6 bases and J 2 bases, with 14 bases left between them. CDR3 DNA: TGTGCCAGCTCCCTGGGGGGCAGAACCTACGAGCAGTACTTC. Encoded protein: CASSLGGRTYEQYF.

This clonotype has a handful of counts. The chain employs TRBV29-1 and TRBJ2-5, with 9 bases matching TRBD2. The closer fit of TRBJ2-7 to the DNA end suggests the J call may be wrong. CDR3 size: 14 residues. CDR1 and CDR2 (germline): SQVTM, ANQGSEA. CDR3 protein: CSVVAGVPSYEQYF. CDR3 DNA sequence: TGCAGCGTTGTAGCGGGAGTCCCATCCTACGAGCAGTACTTC.

This chain joins TRBV9 and TRBJ2-7, with no clear D. The CDR3 consists of 15 residues. Germline V gives CDR1 SGDLS, CDR2 YYNGEE. Deletions cut 0 bases from V and 3 bases from J, with 13 bases between. CDR3 amino acids: CASSVAPGGVYEQYF. CDR3 nucleotide sequence: TGTGCCAGCAGCGTAGCCCCCGGTGGGGTCTACGAGCAGTACTTC.

This clonotype has ten or more counts. The chain employs TRBV29-1 and TRBJ2-6; D remains ambiguous. V lost 5 bases and J lost 4, with 9 bases in between. The CDR3 totals 13 residues. Germline CDR1 SQVTM, CDR2 ANQGSEA. CDR3 DNA sequence: TGCAGCGTTATCGCAGGCGGGGCCAACGTCCTGACTTTC. It is translated as CSVIAGGANVLTF. Full variable domain (rest looked up from reference TRBV29-1 and TRBJ2-6): SAVISQKPSRDICQRGTSLTIQCQVDSQVTMMFWYRQQPGQSLTLIATANQGSEATYESGFVIDKFPISRPNLTFSTLTVSNMSPEDSSIYLCSVIAGGANVLTFGAGSRLTVL.

This clonotype was observed many times. The rearrangement links TRBV3-1 to TRBJ1-1; TRBD1 agrees at 9 bases. The CDR3 has 16 residues. Germline CDR1 reads LGHDT; CDR2 reads YNNKEL (reference sequence). Germline trimming cut 4 bases from V and 4 bases from J; bases unmatched to any gene: 10. The CDR3 loop is CASSPLLGQGSTEAFF. The CDR3 DNA reads TGTGCCAGCAGCCCTCTGTTGGGACAGGGATCCACTGAAGCTTTCTTT.